This entry lists 5 T cell receptor beta chains sequenced from one sample in a study of siplizumab effects on memory and regulatory T cells. The repertoire was sequenced with immunoSEQ multiplex PCR; TCRdb's copy has only in-frame clones and lacks some. The repertoire holds 100,000 or so clones, 75% to 95% seen once, with approximately 0.15% in the top ten. Sequenced: CD4+ T cells sorted from blood. All receptors derive from a human donor in good health.

The rearrangement uses TRBV7-9 and TRBJ1-4; 7 nucleotides align to TRBD1. The CDR3 consists of 16 residues. Per germline, CDR1 SEHNR and CDR2 FQNEAQ (reference sequence). V dropped 5 bases and J dropped 5; count of bases not matched to a gene: 11. The CDR3 bases are TGTGCCAGCAGCCCTAGCCCGGGACAGAGAAATGAAAAACTGTTTTTT. It specifies CASSPSPGQRNEKLFF.

The chain is built from TRBV2 and TRBJ2-7; 8 nucleotides line up with TRBD2. CDR1 is SNHLY, CDR2 FYNNEI, per germline. After removal of 1 base from V and 9 bases from J, the junction contained 5 bases not matched to a gene. The CDR3 length is 13 residues. CDR3 in amino acids: CASSEVVAGGQYF. For the CDR3, the DNA is TGTGCCAGCAGTGAAGTAGTGGCGGGGGGGCAGTACTTC.

The rearrangement uses TRBV19 and TRBJ1-2; D might be TRBD1 (6 bases). The CDR3 has 13 amino acids. Germline V gives CDR1 LNHDA, CDR2 SQIVND (reference sequence). V was shortened by 5 bases and J by 2 bases, with 9 bases between the two germline ends. This CDR3 reads CASSQTGNYGYTF. Written as DNA, the CDR3 is TGTGCCAGTAGTCAGACAGGAAACTATGGCTACACCTTC.

This clone was found once. The V gene is TRBV9, the J gene TRBJ2-3; D is possibly TRBD2 (6 bases). The CDR3 sequence is 13 residues long. Germline V CDR1 and CDR2: SGDLS, YYNGEE. V was shortened by 4 bases and J by 2 bases, with 8 bases between the two germline ends. CDR3 loop: CASSRDFTDTQYF. CDR3 in DNA: TGTGCCAGCAGCCGGGACTTCACAGATACGCAGTATTTT.

The V call is TRBV5-4, the J call TRBJ1-2; no clear D. Per the germline V gene, CDR1 is SGHNT and CDR2 is YYREEE (reference sequence). Trimming stripped 4 bases from V and 2 bases from J, with 12 bases between. This CDR3 has 14 residues. In DNA, the CDR3 is TGTGCCAGCAGCCCCTTAGACGGAAACTATGGCTACACCTTC. Its translation is CASSPLDGNYGYTF.